A single sample gave rise to the 28 T cell receptor beta chains below, sequenced in a study of T cell repertoires in cytomegalovirus infection (dated by TCRdb to about 2019). The sample's treatment or condition label is to be understood as: in vitro stimulation with specific CMV peptide epitopes to enrich CMV-specific T cells. The run used an Illumina HiSeq 1500. TCRdb cleaned the public reads at Q25 with fastp, built clones with MiXCR and kept in-frame beta chains. Every distinct CDR3 protein forms one entry, paired with its most common genes and DNA. The sample profile shows 45,000 to 60,000 distinct CDR3 sequences; over 15% of them were found once. 55% to 65% of the sample is held by the ten biggest clonotypes. The antigens for these receptors are not known. The sample was CD8+ T cells from cultured PBMCs, taken from culture after CMV antigen stimulation. All receptors derive from a human donor in good health (CMV status not recorded). Some clones in this sample may be carry-over from other donors' samples.

The rearrangement links TRBV19 to TRBJ2-1; TRBD2 agrees at 12 bases. V dropped 8 bases and J dropped 2; count of bases not matched to a gene: 7. The length of the CDR3 is 16 residues. The germline V gene has CDR1 LNHDA and CDR2 SQIVND (reference sequence). The CDR3 here is CASRTSGRLAYNEQFF. CDR3 DNA sequence: TGTGCCAGTCGAACTAGCGGGAGGCTAGCCTACAATGAGCAGTTCTTC.

The chain couples TRBV4-3 to TRBJ2-1; TRBD2 matches at 7 bases. The CDR3 runs 16 residues. CDR1 LGHNA and CDR2 YSLEER come from the germline V gene. V shed 2 bases and J 0 bases; nucleotides not matched to a gene: 4. The CDR3 region is CASSQSAGRSYNEQFF. The CDR3 coding sequence is TGCGCCAGCAGCCAATCAGCGGGGCGCTCCTACAATGAGCAGTTCTTC.

This chain joins TRBV7-2 and TRBJ2-2; D call uncertain. Trimming cost V 5 bases and J 4 bases, with 17 bases left between them. Germline assignment: CDR1 SGHTA and CDR2 FQGNSA. The CDR3 is 16 amino acids. CDR3: CASSQLPTLVTGELFF. DNA of the CDR3: TGTGCCAGCAGCCAATTACCGACTCTAGTCACCGGGGAGCTGTTTTTT.

This chain connects TRBV7-6 to TRBJ2-7; 10 bases agree with TRBD1. Losses at the gene ends were 5 bases for V and 2 bases for J; bases not matched to a gene: 6. Germline V gene data show CDR1 as SGHVS and CDR2 as FNYEAQ. This CDR3 spans 15 amino acids. The CDR3 DNA reads TGTGCCAGCAGCCCCCGGGACAGGGGAACCTACGAGCAGTACTTC. Protein product: CASSPRDRGTYEQYF. The entire variable domain, with the rest obtained from reference TRBV7-6 and TRBJ2-7, is as follows: GAGVSQSPRYKVTKRGQDVALRCDPISGHVSLYWYRQALGQGPEFLTYFNYEAQQDKSGLPNDRFSAERPEGSISTLTIQRTEQRDSAMYRCASSPRDRGTYEQYFGPGTRLTVT.

This clonotype showed up just a few times. The CDR3 loop reads CASIPTRVSGTYNEQFF. The CDR3 bases are TGTGCCAGCATCCCGACTCGGGTGAGCGGGACTTACAATGAGCAGTTCTTC. The genes are TRBV7-9 and TRBJ2-1; 7 bases are a match to TRBD2. This CDR3 spans 17 amino acids. The germline gives CDR1 SEHNR, CDR2 FQNEAQ (reference sequence). The J segment lost 4 bases and the V segment lost 7 bases, leaving 16 bases of the junction unmatched.

The rearrangement joins TRBV19 to TRBJ1-1, with D possibly being TRBD1 (5 bases). The CDR3 contains 14 residues. The V end was cut by 4 bases, the J end by 4 bases, with 13 bases between. CDR1 is LNHDA, CDR2 SQIVND, per germline (reference sequence). CDR3 nucleotide sequence: TGTGCCAGTAGTACCCTGGGGGGAGGCACTGAAGCTTTCTTT. Encoded protein: CASSTLGGGTEAFF.

This clonotype was detected only a few times. At one of its ends the junction is not consistent with the germline gene, which may arise from a read error. The V call is TRBV19, the J call TRBJ2-7; D might be TRBD1 (6 bases). The germline CDR1 and CDR2 sequences are LNHDA and SQIVND (reference sequence). The CDR3 totals 14 residues. The CDR3 region is CASSPRQVSYKQYF. The CDR3 bases are TGTGCCAGTAGCCCTAGACAGGTCTCCTACAAGCAGTACTTC.

The chain uses TRBV2 and TRBJ1-6; D is possibly TRBD1 (6 bases). Trimming shortened V by 10 bases and J by 14 bases, and 15 bases separated the two germline ends. From germline, CDR1 is SNHLY and CDR2 FYNNEI. The CDR3 has 11 residues. CDR3 region: CAIESGESLHF. The CDR3 bases are TGTGCCATAGAATCAGGGGAGTCCCTCCACTTT.

This clonotype was counted many times. The chain joins TRBV27 to TRBJ2-1; no reliable D call. The CDR3 covers 11 residues. V dropped 5 bases and J dropped 5 bases, with 4 bases sitting between them. Looked up from germline, CDR1 is MNHEY and CDR2 is SMNVEV (reference sequence). The CDR3 bases are TGTGCCAGCAGTGCGCACAATGAGCAGTTCTTC. This translates into CASSAHNEQFF.

The CDR3: CASSGGGGSGYEQYF. The CDR3 bases are TGTGCCAGCAGCGGCGGAGGGGGGTCTGGGTACGAGCAGTACTTC. The chain uses TRBV7-9 and TRBJ2-7; D may match TRBD1 or TRBD2 (6 bases each). The germline V gene has CDR1 SEHNR and CDR2 FQNEAQ (reference sequence). The CDR3 totals 15 residues. Trimming stripped 5 bases from V and 4 bases from J, with 18 bases between.

The chain couples TRBV11-2 to TRBJ1-3; D ambiguous. Germline loops: CDR1 SGHAT, CDR2 FQNNGV. The length of the CDR3 is 11 residues. V was pared by 3 bases and J by 3 bases, with 0 bases between. The CDR3 region has the DNA TGTGCCAGCAGCTTTGGAAACACCATATATTTT. Its protein product is CASSFGNTIYF.

This clonotype was seen at least ten times. The genes are TRBV3-1 and TRBJ1-1; the D is unclear. CDR1 and CDR2 (germline): LGHDT, YNNKEL (reference sequence). Trimming removed 0 bases from V and 2 bases from J, with 7 bases in between. The CDR3 covers 14 residues. Here the CDR3 reads CASSQESLNTEAFF. The CDR3 DNA follows: TGTGCCAGCAGCCAAGAGAGTCTTAACACTGAAGCTTTCTTT. Complete variable domain (other parts from reference TRBV3-1 and TRBJ1-1): DTAVSQTPKYLVTQMGNDKSIKCEQNLGHDTMYWYKQDSKKFLKIMFSYNNKELIINETVPNRFSPKSPDKAHLNLHINSLELGDSAVYFCASSQESLNTEAFFGQGTRLTVV.

This clonotype was detected only a few times. The chain employs TRBV7-6 and TRBJ2-7; 9 bases are a match to TRBD2. This CDR3 spans 15 amino acids. The germline V gene has CDR1 SGHVS and CDR2 FNYEAQ. Trimming cost V 3 bases and J 7 bases; bases outside gene matches: 10. CDR3 sequence: CASSFGAGGPGEQYF. The CDR3 bases are TGTGCCAGCAGCTTCGGCGCGGGAGGGCCAGGGGAGCAGTACTTC.

Many counts were recorded for this clonotype. This chain joins TRBV11-2 and TRBJ2-7; 10 bases align to TRBD2. This CDR3 is 16 amino acids long. CDR1 and CDR2 (germline): SGHAT, FQNNGV. V lost 5 bases to trimming and J lost 2 bases; unmatched junction nucleotides: 9. CDR3 residues: CASSPSGGSNAYEQYF. In DNA form, the CDR3 reads TGTGCCAGCAGCCCTAGCGGGGGCAGCAATGCCTACGAGCAGTACTTC.

V usage is TRBV7-9 and J usage is TRBJ2-3, with a possible D match to TRBD2 (5 bases). Trimming left V 4 bases short and J 5 bases short, with 22 bases between. The CDR3 has 17 amino acids. Germline CDR1 reads SEHNR; CDR2 reads FQNEAQ (reference sequence). CDR3 coding DNA: TGTGCCAGCAGCTCATGGGGATTAGGACTTCGGGTAGATACGCAGTATTTT. Translated: CASSSWGLGLRVDTQYF.

In its sample, this clonotype was seen a few times. V usage is TRBV7-9 and J usage is TRBJ1-2, with TRBD1 as a possible D gene (5 bases). The V end lost 5 bases, the J end lost 0 bases, and 13 bases lay between the germline ends. The CDR3 extends over 15 amino acids. Germline assignment: CDR1 SEHNR and CDR2 FQNEAQ (reference sequence). CDR3: CASSQTATANYGYTF. CDR3 DNA sequence: TGTGCCAGCAGCCAAACGGCGACAGCTAACTATGGCTACACCTTC. The variable domain in full, completed from reference TRBV7-9 and TRBJ1-2, reads DTGVSQNPRHKITKRGQNVTFRCDPISEHNRLYWYRQTLGQGPEFLTYFQNEAQLEKSRLLSDRFSAERPKGSFSTLEIQRTEQGDSAMYLCASSQTATANYGYTFGSGTRLTVV.

This clonotype was picked up a small number of times. The chain couples TRBV20-1 to TRBJ2-1, with D possibly TRBD1 on 5 matching bases. Trimming cost V 0 bases and J 15 bases, with 21 bases left between them. CDR1 and CDR2 from the germline V gene are DFQATT and SNEGSKA (reference sequence). This CDR3 is 14 amino acids long. CDR3 residues: CSAREGEQPRSPFF. The CDR3 DNA is TGCAGTGCTAGAGAAGGGGAACAACCGAGGTCCCCGTTCTTC.

This clonotype showed up just a few times. The chain recombines TRBV6-1 with TRBJ2-7; D might be TRBD2 (6 bases). The CDR3 loop spans 12 amino acids. The V gene lost 5 bases and the J gene lost 6 bases, with 11 bases spanning the gap. Germline V gene lookup returns CDR1 MNHNS and CDR2 SASEGT. The CDR3 loop is CASSLGGFEQYF. The CDR3 DNA is TGTGCCAGCAGTTTGGGAGGCTTCGAGCAGTACTTC.

The table lists this clonotype with a few counts. This chain joins TRBV20-1 and TRBJ1-4, with TRBD1 matching 9 bases. The germline V gene has CDR1 DFQATT and CDR2 SNEGSKA (reference sequence). This CDR3 is built from 13 residues. Trimming cost V 5 bases and J 8 bases; bases outside gene matches: 6. The CDR3 DNA reads as TGCAGTGCTCCACAGGGGGCAAACGAAAAACTGTTTTTT. This sequence encodes CSAPQGANEKLFF.

A few counts support this clonotype. The genes are TRBV7-3 and TRBJ2-1; 9 positions agree with TRBD1. Germline assignment: CDR1 SGHTA and CDR2 FQGTGA. This CDR3 has 15 amino acids. V lost 3 bases, J lost 4 bases, and 4 bases stayed unmatched. The CDR3, as DNA: TGTGCCAGCAGCTTGGGGACAGGGTTATACAATGAGCAGTTCTTC. It codes for CASSLGTGLYNEQFF.

The genes are TRBV7-2 and TRBJ2-5; D unresolved. The CDR3 totals 16 residues. Germline V lookup: CDR1 SGHTA, CDR2 FQGNSA. V was cut by 3 bases and J by 4 bases, with 18 bases left in between. CDR3 nucleotide sequence: TGTGCCAGCAGCTTGGTTTTTTTGGAGATCGGAGAGACCCAGTACTTC. This gives the protein CASSLVFLEIGETQYF.

The chain employs TRBV5-1 and TRBJ1-1; D gene uncertain. CDR3 length: 13 amino acids. The germline V gene has CDR1 SGHRS and CDR2 YFSETQ. V dropped 5 bases and J dropped 7 bases, with 15 bases sitting between them. The CDR3 loop is CASRPGDGREAFF. CDR3 DNA sequence: TGCGCCAGCAGGCCGGGAGACGGACGTGAAGCTTTCTTT.

The chain has TRBV14 and TRBJ2-3; 8 nucleotides match TRBD2. With V trimmed by 0 bases and J by 3 bases, 11 bases remained unmatched. Germline values: CDR1 SGHDN, CDR2 FVKESK. This CDR3 has 18 residues. The CDR3 coding sequence is TGTGCCAGCAGCCAAGATCTATTAGCGGGATTCGCGACAGATACGCAGTATTTT. This translates into CASSQDLLAGFATDTQYF. Based on the CDR3 plus reference TRBV14 and TRBJ2-3, the full variable domain is EAGVTQFPSHSVIEKGQTVTLRCDPISGHDNLYWYRRVMGKEIKFLLHFVKESKQDESGMPNNRFLAERTGGTYSTLKVQPAELEDSGVYFCASSQDLLAGFATDTQYFGPGTRLTVL.

This chain uses TRBV7-8 with TRBJ2-2, with TRBD2 as a possible D gene (6 bases). V lost 6 bases and J 2 bases, leaving 16 bases between the germline ends. Germline CDR1 is SGHVS and CDR2 is FQNEAQ. The CDR3 has 16 amino acids. In DNA, the CDR3 is TGTGCCAGCAGGGGAAGGGACTCTAGAAACACCGGGGAGCTGTTTTTT. It translates to CASRGRDSRNTGELFF.

This clonotype was counted many times. The chain combines TRBV7-8 with TRBJ2-5; D possibly corresponds to TRBD2 (6 bases). V lost 5 bases, J lost 1 base, and 20 bases lay in between. Germline assignment: CDR1 SGHVS and CDR2 FQNEAQ. The CDR3 is 17 residues long. In nucleotides, the CDR3 is TGTGCCAGCAGCCCCTGGGGGGTAGGGAGACTCCAAGAGACCCAGTACTTC. Protein sequence: CASSPWGVGRLQETQYF.

V gene TRBV6-2 or TRBV6-3 combines with J gene TRBJ2-2, with no clear D. CDR1 is MNHEY and CDR2 is SVGEGT in the germline V gene. This CDR3 comprises 13 residues. V lost 0 bases to trimming and J lost 6 bases, with 5 bases between them. DNA for the CDR3: TGTGCCAGCAGTTACTCCAGCCCCGGGGAGCTGTTTTTT. Encoded protein: CASSYSSPGELFF.

This clonotype was detected only a few times. This sequence joins TRBV27 and TRBJ2-5; D is possibly TRBD1 (5 bases). Germline V CDR1 and CDR2: MNHEY, SMNVEV (reference sequence). The CDR3 runs to 14 residues. V was pared by 3 bases and J by 5 bases, with 13 bases between. CDR3 loop: CASSLYRSTETQYF. The CDR3 nucleotides are TGTGCCAGCAGTTTGTACAGGTCAACGGAGACCCAGTACTTC.

This chain connects TRBV3-1 to TRBJ2-1; D gene ambiguous. Trimming left V 4 bases short and J 7 bases short, with 14 bases between. Looked up from germline, CDR1 is LGHDT and CDR2 is YNNKEL (reference sequence). The CDR3 has 14 amino acids. The CDR3 sequence is CASSLNPKGNEQFF. CDR3 nucleotide sequence: TGTGCCAGCAGCCTCAACCCGAAAGGGAATGAGCAGTTCTTC.